Included here is one T cell receptor beta chain sequence, with context. TCRdb analysed the RT-PCR reads with MiXCR anew, one entry per CDR3 protein. The table lists approximately 490,000 distinct CDR3 sequences, approximately 7.3% of them singletons, with about 12% in the top ten. This CDR3 is 15 amino acids long. Trimming took 4 bases from V and 1 from J, leaving 11 bases between them. Germline V gives CDR1 LGHNA, CDR2 YNFKEQ. The data are from a study of response to subunit inactivated influenza vaccine. This receptor was identified in a man between 50 and 69 years old who received an inactivated influenza vaccine. The material sequenced was PBMCs from blood, taken less than 30 months after vaccination. This chain links TRBV4-2 with TRBJ2-1; tentatively, D is TRBD2 (6 bases). CDR3 residues: CASSPTSSSYNEQFF. CDR3 nucleotides: TGTGCCAGCAGCCCTACTAGCAGTTCCTACAATGAGCAGTTCTTC.